Listed here are 10 T cell receptor beta chains from one sample, sequenced in a study of blood T cell repertoires in COVID-19. Generated by immunoSEQ multiplex PCR, the TCRdb table keeps only in-frame clones and is missing some. The data hold more than 200,000 clones, with around 83% observed a single time. Sequences were obtained from peripheral blood. The receptors were sampled from a woman aged 45-60 years with COVID-19, enrolled during active disease.

The chain links TRBV9 to TRBJ2-4; 14 bases fit TRBD2. This CDR3 has 17 amino acids. J gave up 13 bases and V 4 bases, and 16 bases lay outside the gene matches. The germline V gene has CDR1 SGDLS and CDR2 YYNGEE. CDR3 in amino acids: CASSLRLAGGPGSRQYF. CDR3 coding DNA: TGTGCCAGCAGCCTTAGACTAGCGGGGGGGCCAGGGTCTCGACAGTACTTC.

The genes are TRBV30 and TRBJ1-4; D is possibly TRBD1 (5 bases). Trimming removed 3 bases at V and 11 bases at J, with 19 bases between. The CDR3 runs to 14 residues. CDR1 and CDR2 from the germline V gene are GTSNPN and SVGIG (reference sequence). The chain's CDR3 is CAWRFPGPMGKLFF. The CDR3 DNA reads as TGTGCCTGGAGATTTCCAGGGCCCATGGGGAAACTGTTTTTT.

This rearrangement joins TRBV10-2 to TRBJ2-1; 8 bases agree with TRBD2. Germline V CDR1 and CDR2: WSHSY, SAAADI. The ends lost 6 bases at V and 5 bases at J; junction bases unmatched: 3. The CDR3 is 13 amino acids. The CDR3 nucleotides read TGCGCCAGCAGCGGGACTAGAAACAATGAGCAGTTCTTC. Protein product: CASSGTRNNEQFF.

The chain links TRBV27 to TRBJ2-7, with 8 bases that match TRBD1. CDR1 is MNHEY, CDR2 SMNVEV, per germline (reference sequence). The CDR3 extends over 16 amino acids. With 7 bases clipped from V and 5 bases from J, the junction kept 16 bases outside the gene matches. The CDR3 coding sequence is TGTGCCAGCAATTTCCGAGGGACAGGAGTTTTCCACGAGCAGTACTTC. Translating it yields CASNFRGTGVFHEQYF.

This chain uses TRBV12-5 with TRBJ1-3; 7 positions match TRBD1. Germline V gene data show CDR1 as LGHNT and CDR2 as FRNRAP. This CDR3 has 15 residues. The trim removed 1 base at V and 3 bases at J, leaving 3 bases unmatched. The CDR3, as DNA: TGTGCTAGTGGTTTGGGACAGGGTGTTGGAAACACCATATATTTT. Amino acids: CASGLGQGVGNTIYF.

V usage is TRBV19 and J usage is TRBJ2-3; 11 nucleotides line up with TRBD2. V shed 5 bases, J shed 3 bases, and the junction held 10 bases outside the gene matches. CDR1 is LNHDA and CDR2 is SQIVND in the germline V gene (reference sequence). This CDR3 contains 17 residues. CDR3 DNA sequence: TGTGCCAGTAGTCGGGTTAGCGGGGGGGCGGCGACAGATACGCAGTATTTT. It translates to CASSRVSGGAATDTQYF.

The V call is TRBV12-3 or TRBV12-4, the J call TRBJ1-2; 7 bases are shared with TRBD1. V shed 10 bases and J 5 bases; nucleotides not matched to a gene: 10. The CDR3 is 13 residues long. This chain's CDR3 is CATQGGRVYGYTF. The CDR3 DNA reads as TGTGCCACCCAGGGGGGCAGGGTGTATGGCTACACCTTC.

The table lists this clone with a few counts. The chain combines TRBV6-5 with TRBJ2-1; 7 nucleotides line up with TRBD1. The CDR3 sequence is 15 residues long. Per germline, CDR1 MNHEY and CDR2 SVGAGI. With V trimmed by 2 bases and J by 9 bases, 10 bases remained unmatched. CDR3 protein: CASSYRSQGEREQFF. In DNA, the CDR3 is TGTGCCAGCAGTTACCGCAGCCAGGGGGAACGTGAGCAGTTCTTC.

This chain links TRBV3-1 (or the pseudogene TRBV3-2) with TRBJ2-6; D not resolved. There are 16 residues in the CDR3. CDR1 LGHDT and CDR2 YNNKEL come from the germline V gene (reference sequence). V was cut by 1 base and J by 4 bases, with 11 bases left in between. In DNA, the CDR3 is TGTGCCAGCAGCCAAGGGCCTTTCACCGGGGCCAACGTCCTGACTTTC. Amino acids: CASSQGPFTGANVLTF.

This clone appeared a single time. The chain employs TRBV5-1 and TRBJ2-1; the match to TRBD2 covers 8 bases. The CDR3 covers 15 residues. Per germline, CDR1 SGHRS and CDR2 YFSETQ. V lost 2 bases, J lost 9 bases, and 10 bases stayed unmatched. The CDR3 nucleotides read TGCGCCAGCAGCTTCATCAGCGGGGGTGGTGCTGAGCAGTTCTTC. The encoded protein is CASSFISGGGAEQFF.